This T cell receptor (beta chain) was retrieved from a study of OX40 agonist ivuxolimab in advanced cancers. Looking at the study overall: A mean age of roughly 62 years, range about 23 to 80, was recorded, and around 85% were male. Prior checkpoint blockade (anti-PD-1, anti-PD-L1 or anti-CTLA-4) was permitted; approximately 40% had it. Study outcomes and limitations: CD4+ and CD8+ blood T cells expanded clonally by week 6 at 0.1 to 3.0 mg/kg.

TCRdb's copy holds only in-frame clones and misses some; the assay was immunoSEQ multiplex PCR. The table includes roughly 140,000 clones, approximately 94% detected once. Comments on this clone: Its target is unknown.

Patients had blood sampled at baseline and again on cycle 4 day 1 and cycle 7 day 1. Between the trimmed V and J ends, which lost 10 bases and 4 bases, there was a span of 25 bases. Germline lookup yields CDR1 MDHEN and CDR2 SYDVKM. This CDR3 contains 16 residues. Sample: CD4+ or CD8+ T cells sorted from blood, taken in a trial of the OX40 agonist ivuxolimab. V is TRBV28 and J is TRBJ1-1; perhaps TRBD1 as D (5 bases). This TCR was sampled from an adult with an advanced solid tumor such as melanoma, head and neck, liver or kidney cancer. The CDR3 sequence: CATTIWTYRKSTEAFF. The CDR3 DNA follows: TGTGCCACCACAATCTGGACCTACAGGAAGAGCACTGAAGCTTTCTTT.